These T cell receptor beta chains were read from a single sample in a study of cytomegalovirus exposure and HLA in healthy donors. This table comes from immunoSEQ multiplex PCR, and its TCRdb copy is limited to in-frame clones, with some not included. The sample contains around 80,000 clones, 60% to 85% of which appear only once. Sequencing input: PBMCs. The source of these receptors is a man in his forties in good health and CMV-seronegative. The CDR3 runs from the conserved cysteine through the conserved F or W. Fields, in order: D gene, V gene, clone size, CDR3 length, J gene, CDR3 DNA, CDR3 protein. The D gene is left open where the match is weak. Expanded clones are given a class, and other clones once, few, many or no size at all.

TRBD2,TRBV6-1,-,15,TRBJ2-1,TGTGCCAGCGTCGACCTAGCGGGAGCTAACAATGAGCAGTTCTTC,CASVDLAGANNEQFF
-,TRBV6-5,-,14,TRBJ2-1,TGTGCCAGCAGTTCTACTAGGACGAGGACTGAGCAGTTCTTC,CASSSTRTRTEQFF
-,TRBV7-2,-,13,TRBJ2-7,TGTGCCAGCAGCCCGGACTGGGCTGGTGAGCAGTACTTC,CASSPDWAGEQYF
TRBD2,TRBV7-8,-,15,TRBJ2-1,TGTGCCAGCAGCCGCGGACTAGGCCGCTACAATGAGCAGTTCTTC,CASSRGLGRYNEQFF
-,TRBV14,-,15,TRBJ2-3,TGTGCCAGCAGCCAAGACGACGGGATGGCAGATACGCAGTATTTT,CASSQDDGMADTQYF
TRBD2,TRBV5-6,-,15,TRBJ2-5,TGTGCCAGCAGCGTGCTGGGGGGAGGGGAAGAGACCCAGTACTTC,CASSVLGGGEETQYF
TRBD1,TRBV27,-,13,TRBJ2-1,TGTGCCAGCAGCCACGGGACAGACAATGAGCAGTTCTTC,CASSHGTDNEQFF
TRBD2,TRBV5-4,-,14,TRBJ2-1,TGTGCCAGCAGCTCGGGACTAGCGGGAGGGCCGAAGTTCTTC,CASSSGLAGGPKFF
-,TRBV19,-,10,TRBJ2-7,TGTGCCAGTAGCGGTGGCGAGCAGTACTTC,CASSGGEQYF
-,TRBV19,-,14,TRBJ2-2,TGTGCCAGTAAGGGGGGGCGCGATACCGGGGAGCTGTTTTTT,CASKGGRDTGELFF
TRBD1,TRBV29-1,-,14,TRBJ2-1,TGCAGCGCCCAACCGGGACAGGGCTACAATGAGCAGTTCTTC,CSAQPGQGYNEQFF
TRBD1,TRBV2,-,13,TRBJ2-2,TGTGCCACCGGGACAGGACTCACCGGGGAGCTGTTTTTT,CATGTGLTGELFF
TRBD1,TRBV28,-,21,TRBJ1-5,TGTGCCAGCAGTTTATCCCCCGCTGACAGGGGTTGGATTGGTAGCAATCAGCCCCAGCATTTT,CASSLSPADRGWIGSNQPQHF
-,TRBV5-6,-,16,TRBJ2-1,TGTGCCAGCAGCTGGAGCTTGAAGGAGGGCTACAATGAGCAGTTCTTC,CASSWSLKEGYNEQFF
TRBD2,TRBV11-3,-,15,TRBJ2-5,TGTGCCAGCAGCTTATCGCGGGAGGGCCAAGAGACCCAGTACTTC,CASSLSREGQETQYF
-,TRBV10-3,-,12,TRBJ2-3,TGTGCCACCAGTCGACTAACAGATACGCAGTATTTT,CATSRLTDTQYF
-,TRBV7-9,-,17,TRBJ1-1,TGTGCCAGCAGCTTTCCCTATCTGACAACAGTGAACACTGAAGCTTTCTTT,CASSFPYLTTVNTEAFF
-,TRBV5-1,-,14,TRBJ1-1,TGCGCCAGCAGCCCTATATATCCAGGGACTGAAGCTTTCTTT,CASSPIYPGTEAFF
-,TRBV6-6,-,13,TRBJ1-2,TGTGCCAGCACCCCCGCGGGGGGACGTGGCTACACCTTC,CASTPAGGRGYTF
-,TRBV5-6,-,13,TRBJ2-7,TGTGCCAGCAGCTTGGGAGGGCCCTACGAGCAGTACTTC,CASSLGGPYEQYF
TRBD1,TRBV19,-,16,TRBJ1-4,TGTGCCAGTAGCCCCGGGACAGGGGTGACTAATGAAAAACTGTTTTTT,CASSPGTGVTNEKLFF
-,TRBV2,-,12,TRBJ2-4,TGTGCCAGCAGCGCCCGGACTGATATTCAGTACTTC,CASSARTDIQYF
-,TRBV2,once,15,TRBJ2-6,TGTGCCAGCAGTGAGACCGCGGCTGGGGCCAACGTCCTGACTTTC,CASSETAAGANVLTF
TRBD1,TRBV5-3,-,17,TRBJ1-1,TGTGCCAGAAGCCGGACGGGGCAGGGGGTTATGAACACTGAAGCTTTCTTT,CARSRTGQGVMNTEAFF
TRBD1,TRBV18,once,15,TRBJ2-3,TGTGCCAGCTCACCGGCGACAGGGGGCACAGATACGCAGTATTTT,CASSPATGGTDTQYF
-,TRBV5-1,medium-sized,16,TRBJ1-1,TGCGCCAGCAGCTTGGCGGTTACAGGGACGGGGACTGAAGCTTTCTTT,CASSLAVTGTGTEAFF
TRBD2,TRBV28,-,15,TRBJ2-7,TGTGCCAGCAGTTTATTGACTAGCGGGAAATACGAGCAGTCCTTC,CASSLLTSGKYEQSF
TRBD1,TRBV16,few,15,TRBJ1-2,TGTGCCAGCAGCCAATCGGGACAGACTATCTATGGCTACACCTTC,CASSQSGQTIYGYTF
TRBD1,TRBV7-6,-,16,TRBJ2-7,TGTGCCAGCAGCAAAGCCACAGGGGCGAGTACCTACGAGCAGTACTTC,CASSKATGASTYEQYF
-,TRBV7-9,-,13,TRBJ2-7,TGTGCCAGCAGCCCCCGTCCCAGGGGCGAGCAGTACTTC,CASSPRPRGEQYF
TRBD2,TRBV29-1,-,15,TRBJ2-5,TGCAGCGTTAACAACCCTAGCGGGAGTCCGGAGACCCAGTACTTC,CSVNNPSGSPETQYF
TRBD2,TRBV5-1,-,16,TRBJ2-3,TGCGCCAGCAGCTTGGAGGCTAGCGGGAGTATAGATACGCAGTATTTT,CASSLEASGSIDTQYF
TRBD1,TRBV2,-,14,TRBJ1-5,TGTGCCAGCAGAGGGGACAGGGGGCAACAGCCCCAGCATTTT,CASRGDRGQQPQHF
-,TRBV28,-,13,TRBJ2-5,TGTGCCAGCAGAGGGGCTGCTGTTGGGACCCAGTACTTC,CASRGAAVGTQYF
-,TRBV19,-,13,TRBJ2-7,TGTGCCAGTAGTATCGGCGGCTCCTACGAGCAGTACTTC,CASSIGGSYEQYF
-,TRBV20-1,once,11,TRBJ2-3,TGCAGTCCCGCGAGCACAGATACGCAGTATTTT,CSPASTDTQYF
-,TRBV19,-,17,TRBJ2-6,TGTGCCAGTAGTCTCGGCAGGGGCCGATCTGGGGCCAACGTCCTGACTTTC,CASSLGRGRSGANVLTF
TRBD1,TRBV19,-,15,TRBJ1-4,TGTGCCAGTAGGGACAGGGGAGCAGGGGAAGAAAAACTGTTTTTT,CASRDRGAGEEKLFF
-,TRBV5-6,few,13,TRBJ2-1,TGTGCCAGCAGCTCCTTAGCGGCGAATGAGCAGTTCTTC,CASSSLAANEQFF
-,TRBV27,-,13,TRBJ1-2,TGTGCCAGCAGCCCCACAGGGCCCTATGGCTACACCTTC,CASSPTGPYGYTF
-,TRBV7-9,-,13,TRBJ2-7,TGTGCCAGCAGCCAACAGGGAATTCGCGAGCAGTACTTC,CASSQQGIREQYF
-,TRBV6-1,-,13,TRBJ2-4,TGTGCCAGCCTCGAGCTAGCCAAAAACATTCAGTACTTC,CASLELAKNIQYF
-,TRBV7-9,-,18,TRBJ1-2,TGTTCCAGCAGCTTAAGTGCTTCATCTAGGGGTGGAGACTATGGCTACACCTTC,CSSSLSASSRGGDYGYTF
-,TRBV10-2,-,13,TRBJ1-1,TGCGCCAGCAGAGAAACAGGGAGCCTTGAAGCTTTCTTT,CASRETGSLEAFF
TRBD1,TRBV2,once,18,TRBJ2-2,TGTGCCAGCAGCAGGGACAGGGGACCTCCAGCGAACACCGGGGAGCTGTTTTTT,CASSRDRGPPANTGELFF
TRBD1,TRBV6-5,few,15,TRBJ2-7,TGTGCCAGCAGAATTACCGGGACAGCCTCCTACGAGCAGTACTTC,CASRITGTASYEQYF
-,TRBV5-1,-,14,TRBJ2-3,TGCGCCAGCAGCTTCCCCGGGTCCACAGATACGCAGTATTTT,CASSFPGSTDTQYF